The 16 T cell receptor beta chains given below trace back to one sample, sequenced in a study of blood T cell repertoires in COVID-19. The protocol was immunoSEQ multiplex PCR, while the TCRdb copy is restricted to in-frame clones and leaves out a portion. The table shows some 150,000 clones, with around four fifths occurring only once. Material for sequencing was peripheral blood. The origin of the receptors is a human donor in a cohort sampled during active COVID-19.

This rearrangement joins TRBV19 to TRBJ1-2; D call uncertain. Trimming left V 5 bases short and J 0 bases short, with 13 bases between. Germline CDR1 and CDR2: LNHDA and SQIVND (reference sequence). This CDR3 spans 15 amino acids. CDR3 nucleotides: TGTGCCAGTAGTTCTCGGGAGAGGGCTAACTATGGCTACACCTTC. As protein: CASSSRERANYGYTF. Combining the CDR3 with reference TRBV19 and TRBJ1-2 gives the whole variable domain DGGITQSPKYLFRKEGQNVTLSCEQNLNHDAMYWYRQDPGQGLRLIYYSQIVNDFQKGDIAEGYSVSREKKESFPLTVTSAQKNPTAFYLCASSSRERANYGYTFGSGTRLTVV.

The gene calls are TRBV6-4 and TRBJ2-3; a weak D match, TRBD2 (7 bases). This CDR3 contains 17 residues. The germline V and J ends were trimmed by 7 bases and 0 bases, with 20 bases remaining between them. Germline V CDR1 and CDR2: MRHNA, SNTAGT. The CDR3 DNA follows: TGTGCCAGCACCCCTTTCGGGGGGCGCACTAGCACAGATACGCAGTATTTT. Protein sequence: CASTPFGGRTSTDTQYF.

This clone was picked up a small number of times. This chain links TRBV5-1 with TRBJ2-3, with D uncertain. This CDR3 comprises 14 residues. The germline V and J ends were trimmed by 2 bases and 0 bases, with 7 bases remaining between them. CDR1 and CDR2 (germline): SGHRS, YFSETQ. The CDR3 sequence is CASSFFGSTDTQYF. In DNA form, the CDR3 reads TGCGCCAGCAGCTTCTTCGGGAGCACAGATACGCAGTATTTT.

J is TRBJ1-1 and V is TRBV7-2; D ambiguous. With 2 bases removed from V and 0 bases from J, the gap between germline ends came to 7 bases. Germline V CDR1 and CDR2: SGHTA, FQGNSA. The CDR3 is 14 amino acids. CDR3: CASSLYYMNTEAFF. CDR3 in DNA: TGTGCCAGCAGCTTATACTACATGAACACTGAAGCTTTCTTT.

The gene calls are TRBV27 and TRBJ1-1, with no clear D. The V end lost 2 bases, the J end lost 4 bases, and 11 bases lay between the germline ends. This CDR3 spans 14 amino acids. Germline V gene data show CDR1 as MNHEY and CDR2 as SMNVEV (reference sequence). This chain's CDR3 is CASSLSAEGTEAFF. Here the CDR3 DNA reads TGTGCCAGCAGTTTAAGTGCTGAGGGCACTGAAGCTTTCTTT.

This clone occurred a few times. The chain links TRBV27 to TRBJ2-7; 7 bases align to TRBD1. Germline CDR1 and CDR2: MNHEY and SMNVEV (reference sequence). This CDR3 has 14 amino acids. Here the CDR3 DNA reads TGTGCGCCAGGGGGTTGGGGATGGAGCTACGAGCAGTACTTC. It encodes CAPGGWGWSYEQYF.

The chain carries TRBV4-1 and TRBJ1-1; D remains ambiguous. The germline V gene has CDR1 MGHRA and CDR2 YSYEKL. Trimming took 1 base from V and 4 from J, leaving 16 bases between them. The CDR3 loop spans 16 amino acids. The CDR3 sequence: CASSQGSDHWSTEAFF. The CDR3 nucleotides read TGCGCCAGCAGCCAAGGGTCTGACCACTGGAGCACTGAAGCTTTCTTT.

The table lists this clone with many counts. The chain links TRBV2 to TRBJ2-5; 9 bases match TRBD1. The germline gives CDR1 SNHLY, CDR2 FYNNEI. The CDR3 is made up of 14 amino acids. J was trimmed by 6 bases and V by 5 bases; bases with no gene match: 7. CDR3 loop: CASSPTGGGQTQYF. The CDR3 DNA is TGTGCCAGCAGTCCCACAGGGGGCGGACAGACCCAGTACTTC.

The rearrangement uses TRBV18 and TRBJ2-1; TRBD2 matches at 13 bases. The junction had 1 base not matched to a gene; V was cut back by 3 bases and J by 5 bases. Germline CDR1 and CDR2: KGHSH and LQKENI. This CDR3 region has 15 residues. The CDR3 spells CASSPGLAGNNEQFF. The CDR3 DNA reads TGTGCCAGCTCACCGGGACTAGCGGGGAACAATGAGCAGTTCTTC.

CDR3 in amino acids: CASSPAGQENTGELFF. DNA of the CDR3: TGTGCCAGCAGCCCCGCGGGACAGGAGAACACCGGGGAGCTGTTTTTT. The V and J genes are TRBV11-3 and TRBJ2-2; TRBD1 agrees at 8 bases. V trimming: 5 bases; J trimming: 1 base; junction bases outside the gene matches: 6. The CDR3 consists of 16 residues. Germline lookup yields CDR1 SGHNT and CDR2 YENEEA.

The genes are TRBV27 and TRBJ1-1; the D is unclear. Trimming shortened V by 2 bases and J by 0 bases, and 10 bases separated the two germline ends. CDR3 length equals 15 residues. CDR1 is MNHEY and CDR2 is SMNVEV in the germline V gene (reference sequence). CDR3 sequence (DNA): TGTGCCAGCAGTTTAGGGCCTCCTCTGAACACTGAAGCTTTCTTT. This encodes CASSLGPPLNTEAFF.

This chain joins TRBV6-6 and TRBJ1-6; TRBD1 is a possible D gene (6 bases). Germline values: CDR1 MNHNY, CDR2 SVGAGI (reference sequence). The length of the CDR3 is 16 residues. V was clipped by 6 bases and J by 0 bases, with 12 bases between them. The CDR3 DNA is TGTGCCAGCAGCTACAGGGAGAGCTCCTATAATTCACCCCTCCACTTT. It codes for CASSYRESSYNSPLHF.

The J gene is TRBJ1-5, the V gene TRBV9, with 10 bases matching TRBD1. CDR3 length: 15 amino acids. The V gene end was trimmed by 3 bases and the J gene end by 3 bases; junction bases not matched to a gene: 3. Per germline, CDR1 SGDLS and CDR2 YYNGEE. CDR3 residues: CASSGTGGFNQPQHF. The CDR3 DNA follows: TGTGCCAGCAGCGGGACAGGGGGATTCAATCAGCCCCAGCATTTT.

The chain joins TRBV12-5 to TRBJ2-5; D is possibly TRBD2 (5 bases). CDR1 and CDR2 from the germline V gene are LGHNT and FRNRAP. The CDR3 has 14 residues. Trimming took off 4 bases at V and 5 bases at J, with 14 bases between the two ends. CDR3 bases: TGTGCTAGTGGTTCTGGAGACTCGGGGGAGACCCAGTACTTC. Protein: CASGSGDSGETQYF.

CDR3 coding DNA: TGCGCCAGCAGCTTGGCACCAGGGATGGGGGAGACCCAGTACTTC. Its protein product is CASSLAPGMGETQYF. V gene TRBV5-1 combines with J gene TRBJ2-5; TRBD1 might be the D (5 bases). The CDR3 is 15 amino acids. The V and J ends lost 0 bases and 5 bases respectively, with 14 bases between them. Germline V lookup: CDR1 SGHRS, CDR2 YFSETQ. Looking up the rest from reference TRBV5-1 and TRBJ2-5 gives the full variable domain: KAGVTQTPRYLIKTRGQQVTLSCSPISGHRSVSWYQQTPGQGLQFLFEYFSETQRNKGNFPGRFSGRQFSNSRSEMNVSTLELGDSALYLCASSLAPGMGETQYFGPGTRLLVL.

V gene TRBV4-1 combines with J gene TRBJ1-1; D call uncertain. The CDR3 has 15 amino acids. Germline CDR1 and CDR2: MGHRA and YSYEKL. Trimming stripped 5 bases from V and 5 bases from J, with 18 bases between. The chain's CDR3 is CASSNPQRVWTEAFF. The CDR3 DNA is TGCGCCAGCAGCAACCCCCAGAGGGTTTGGACTGAAGCTTTCTTT.